This TCR beta chain appears in the sequencing data of a study of identical twins. V shed 6 bases, J shed 2 bases, and the junction held 12 bases outside the gene matches. The CDR3 extends over 17 amino acids. Germline-derived CDR1 and CDR2 are KGHSH and LQKENI. The authors used template switching to add a universal primer site and gave cDNA unique molecular identifiers. TCRdb fed the 5' RACE reads into MiXCR, producing one record per CDR3 protein. This table holds under 250,000 distinct CDR3 sequences, over 9.5% found once. This sample also belongs to another study, concerning yellow fever vaccine responses in identical twins.

The chain carries TRBV18 and TRBJ2-4; the match to TRBD2 covers 8 bases. The sample consisted of memory (CD45RO+) T cells sorted from blood. The receptor comes from a woman under 30 in good health. CDR3 DNA sequence: TGTGCCAGCTCTCGAGATAGCGGGGTTTCTACCAAAAACATTCAGTACTTC. Its protein product is CASSRDSGVSTKNIQYF.